This T cell receptor beta chain is drawn from a study of blood T cell repertoires in COVID-19. Produced via immunoSEQ multiplex PCR; TCRdb's table is partial and in-frame only. This sample has around 430,000 clones; around 88% occur once, and the top ten carry around 13%. From germline, CDR1 is SEHNR and CDR2 FQNEAQ (reference sequence). The V end was cut by 5 bases, the J end by 4 bases, with 14 bases between. The length of the CDR3 is 14 residues. This clone was seen more than once but under ten times. The TCR comes from a woman aged 45-65 years with COVID-19, enrolled during active disease. V gene TRBV7-9 combines with J gene TRBJ2-5; tentatively, D is TRBD2 (5 bases). The sequencing input was peripheral blood. CDR3 region: CASSRPPEVETQYF. The CDR3, as DNA: TGTGCCAGCAGCCGACCCCCGGAGGTAGAGACCCAGTACTTC.